The 27 T cell receptor beta chains below all came from one sample that was sequenced in a study of technical replicates of blood from several donors. Measured with immunoSEQ multiplex PCR; TCRdb has only the in-frame clones, and not every one. Among some 80,000 clones listed, 96% were seen once. Sequencing was done on a sample of T cells isolated from PBMCs. The receptors come from a human donor in good health.

V usage is TRBV19 and J usage is TRBJ2-7; 10 positions match TRBD2. V lost 7 bases to trimming and J lost 2 bases; unmatched junction nucleotides: 2. CDR1 and CDR2 (germline): LNHDA, SQIVND (reference sequence). The CDR3 contains 13 residues. The DNA for the CDR3 is TGTGCCAGTACTAGCGGGGGAACCTACGAGCAGTACTTC. Amino acid sequence: CASTSGGTYEQYF.

V is TRBV5-4 and J is TRBJ2-2, with 7 bases matching TRBD1. Losses at the gene ends were 1 base for V and 6 bases for J; bases not matched to a gene: 6. This CDR3 is built from 15 residues. Germline values: CDR1 SGHNT, CDR2 YYREEE (reference sequence). CDR3 nucleotide sequence: TGTGCCAGCAGCTTGACGAAGGGGGCCTCCGGGGAGCTGTTTTTT. Amino acids: CASSLTKGASGELFF.

The chain carries TRBV11-2 and TRBJ2-1; 12 bases line up with TRBD2. Germline CDR1 is SGHAT and CDR2 is FQNNGV. V lost 8 bases, J lost 9 bases, and 8 bases stayed unmatched. This CDR3 contains 14 residues. The CDR3 DNA reads TGTGCCAGCGGTGGACTAGCGGGAATCGGTGAGCAGTTCTTC. Its translation is CASGGLAGIGEQFF.

In DNA, the CDR3 is TGTGCCAGCAGTTTTGTCTCCCAGGGGGCGGGGTACGAGCAGTACTTC. Amino acids: CASSFVSQGAGYEQYF. The V call is TRBV27, the J call TRBJ2-7, with 8 bases lining up with TRBD1. J was trimmed by 4 bases and V by 3 bases; bases with no gene match: 11. The germline CDR1 and CDR2 sequences are MNHEY and SMNVEV (reference sequence). The CDR3 length is 16 residues.

The V gene is TRBV7-9, the J gene TRBJ2-7; 10 nucleotides agree with TRBD2. J was trimmed by 2 bases and V by 4 bases; bases with no gene match: 8. This CDR3 contains 16 residues. Germline CDR1 SEHNR, CDR2 FQNEAQ (reference sequence). CDR3 region: CASSYPTSGAPYEQYF. The CDR3 bases are TGTGCCAGCAGCTATCCCACTAGCGGGGCCCCCTACGAGCAGTACTTC.

This chain links TRBV5-1 with TRBJ2-7; D ambiguous. V was trimmed by 0 bases and J by 4 bases, leaving 5 bases between them. The CDR3 has 12 amino acids. Germline V CDR1 and CDR2: SGHRS, YFSETQ. CDR3 nucleotide sequence: TGCGCCAGCAGCTTGGGACAATACGAGCAGTACTTC. Encoded protein: CASSLGQYEQYF. Based on the CDR3 plus reference TRBV5-1 and TRBJ2-7, the full variable domain is KAGVTQTPRYLIKTRGQQVTLSCSPISGHRSVSWYQQTPGQGLQFLFEYFSETQRNKGNFPGRFSGRQFSNSRSEMNVSTLELGDSALYLCASSLGQYEQYFGPGTRLTVT.

The V gene is TRBV2, the J gene TRBJ2-1; the match to TRBD2 covers 9 bases. There are 15 residues in the CDR3. V dropped 4 bases and J dropped 5; count of bases not matched to a gene: 6. The germline V gene encodes CDR1 SNHLY and CDR2 FYNNEI. CDR3 region: CASSARLAADNEQFF. The CDR3 coding sequence is TGTGCCAGCAGTGCCCGACTAGCGGCAGACAATGAGCAGTTCTTC.

The chain carries TRBV29-1 and TRBJ2-5, with D maybe TRBD1 (6 bases). CDR1 is SQVTM and CDR2 is ANQGSEA in the germline V gene. The ends were cut back, 3 bases at V and 2 bases at J, with 16 bases in the middle. This CDR3 comprises 15 residues. This CDR3 is CSVDEQGRRQETQYF. The CDR3 region has the DNA TGCAGCGTTGATGAACAGGGAAGAAGGCAAGAGACCCAGTACTTC.

This sequence joins TRBV4-1 and TRBJ2-5, with D unclear. Trimming took off 2 bases at V and 1 base at J, with 5 bases between the two ends. The CDR3 length is 13 residues. Germline V CDR1 and CDR2: MGHRA, YSYEKL. The CDR3 spells CASSQHGQETQYF. CDR3 DNA sequence: TGCGCCAGCAGCCAACACGGCCAAGAGACCCAGTACTTC.

CDR3 coding DNA: TGTGCCAGCAGCCCCCATTTTGCCGGACAGGGACATCGGAACACTGAAGCTTTCTTT. Its protein product is CASSPHFAGQGHRNTEAFF. The chain combines TRBV7-8 with TRBJ1-1, with 8 nucleotides matching TRBD1. With 5 bases clipped from V and 1 base from J, the junction kept 18 bases outside the gene matches. The CDR3 totals 19 residues. The germline V gene encodes CDR1 SGHVS and CDR2 FQNEAQ. The entire variable domain, with the rest obtained from reference TRBV7-8 and TRBJ1-1, is as follows: GAGVSQSPRYKVAKRGQDVALRCDPISGHVSLFWYQQALGQGPEFLTYFQNEAQLDKSGLPSDRFFAERPEGSVSTLKIQRTQQEDSAVYLCASSPHFAGQGHRNTEAFFGQGTRLTVV.

This chain links TRBV9 with TRBJ2-3; D is possibly TRBD2 (6 bases). Trimming pared 0 bases from V and 11 bases from J, leaving 13 bases between. Per the germline V gene, CDR1 is SGDLS and CDR2 is YYNGEE. The length of the CDR3 is 13 residues. The CDR3 loop is CASSVEDGSGQYF. The CDR3 bases are TGTGCCAGCAGCGTAGAGGACGGGAGCGGGCAGTATTTT.

This clone was recorded once. The gene calls are TRBV14 and TRBJ2-5; D unresolved. Deletions cut 1 base from V and 2 bases from J, with 11 bases between. This CDR3 contains 15 residues. Germline V CDR1 and CDR2: SGHDN, FVKESK. The CDR3 DNA reads TGTGCCAGCAGCCAAGTCTACTCGCAACAAGAGACCCAGTACTTC. This codes for CASSQVYSQQETQYF.

The CDR3 nucleotides read TGTGCCAGCAGTCCGGGACAGGGCGTTAATCAGCCCCAGCATTTT. The encoded protein is CASSPGQGVNQPQHF. The chain combines TRBV27 with TRBJ1-5; 9 positions agree with TRBD1. The CDR3 is 15 amino acids. CDR1 and CDR2 from the germline V gene are MNHEY and SMNVEV (reference sequence). V was pared by 5 bases and J by 4 bases, with 6 bases of the junction left unmatched.

The chain employs TRBV5-1 and TRBJ2-7; possible D gene TRBD2, 6 bases. There are 17 residues in the CDR3. Trimming shortened V by 3 bases and J by 2 bases, and 21 bases separated the two germline ends. Germline-derived CDR1 and CDR2 are SGHRS and YFSETQ. CDR3 DNA sequence: TGCGCCAGCAGCTCCCTTGGGGAACTTGGAGGGACCTACGAGCAGTACTTC. Protein sequence: CASSSLGELGGTYEQYF.

The genes are TRBV7-6 and TRBJ2-1; tentatively, D is TRBD2 (6 bases). Germline V lookup: CDR1 SGHVS, CDR2 FNYEAQ. The CDR3 spans 15 residues. The ends were cut back, 5 bases at V and 2 bases at J, with 13 bases in the middle. The CDR3 protein is CASSPSGGPYNEQFF. DNA for the CDR3: TGTGCCAGCAGCCCTTCCGGAGGGCCCTACAATGAGCAGTTCTTC.

This chain connects TRBV7-9 to TRBJ2-1; 12 nucleotides agree with TRBD1. With V trimmed by 5 bases and J by 5 bases, 4 bases remained unmatched. Germline V CDR1 and CDR2: SEHNR, FQNEAQ (reference sequence). The CDR3 has 15 amino acids. The CDR3, as DNA: TGTGCCAGCAGCATGGGACAGGGGGCAAACAATGAGCAGTTCTTC. This encodes CASSMGQGANNEQFF.

The rearrangement links TRBV2 to TRBJ1-5; D is possibly TRBD1 (5 bases). Germline assignment: CDR1 SNHLY and CDR2 FYNNEI. The CDR3 loop spans 14 amino acids. Trimming took 4 bases from V and 4 from J, leaving 11 bases between them. The CDR3 here is CASSGQTLNQPQHF. The CDR3 bases are TGTGCCAGCAGTGGACAGACACTAAATCAGCCCCAGCATTTT.

This clone was observed a single time. The chain has TRBV9 and TRBJ2-1, with 7 nucleotides matching TRBD1. The CDR3 totals 15 residues. Losses at the gene ends were 4 bases for V and 0 bases for J; bases not matched to a gene: 4. Germline V gene lookup returns CDR1 SGDLS and CDR2 YYNGEE. In nucleotides, the CDR3 is TGTGCCAGCAGCTACGCAGGGGGCTCCTACAATGAGCAGTTCTTC. Its translation: CASSYAGGSYNEQFF.

About this clone itself: Mismatch with germline at one junction end may stem from a read error. The chain links TRBV6-1 to TRBJ2-7; the match to TRBD2 covers 11 bases. Germline lookup yields CDR1 MNHNS and CDR2 SASEGT. CDR3 size: 16 residues. The CDR3 sequence: CASSEYALAGGPSANF. For the CDR3, the DNA is TGTGCCAGCAGTGAATACGCCCTAGCGGGAGGCCCGAGCGCGAACTTC.

The chain joins TRBV4-1 to TRBJ1-1; 9 bases map to TRBD1. Germline CDR1 MGHRA, CDR2 YSYEKL. J was trimmed by 0 bases and V by 4 bases; bases with no gene match: 6. CDR3 length: 16 amino acids. The CDR3 DNA sequence: TGCGCCAGCAGCCCCCGGGACAGGGACATGAACACTGAAGCTTTCTTT. The encoded protein is CASSPRDRDMNTEAFF.

The genes are TRBV10-3 and TRBJ2-1, with 11 bases lining up with TRBD1. Germline CDR1 ENHRY, CDR2 SYGVKD. J lost 2 bases, V lost 6 bases, and 6 bases had no gene match. The CDR3 runs 16 residues. In DNA, the CDR3 is TGTGCCATCAGCCCGGGACAGGGGGTCCCCTACAATGAGCAGTTCTTC. Protein product: CAISPGQGVPYNEQFF.

The V gene is TRBV4-2, the J gene TRBJ2-5; 14 nucleotides line up with TRBD2. CDR1 and CDR2 (germline): LGHNA, YNFKEQ. The V segment lost 3 bases and the J segment 4 bases; nucleotides outside the gene matches: 7. The CDR3 is made up of 17 amino acids. CDR3 residues: CASSQVTGLAGGETQYF. CDR3 DNA sequence: TGTGCCAGCAGCCAGGTGACCGGACTAGCGGGAGGAGAGACCCAGTACTTC.

CDR3 loop: CATSLASGRFETQYF. CDR3 DNA: TGTGCCACCTCCCTGGCTAGCGGGAGGTTTGAGACCCAGTACTTC. The chain couples TRBV6-5 to TRBJ2-5, with 11 bases identical to TRBD2. The V gene end was trimmed by 10 bases and the J gene end by 5 bases; junction bases not matched to a gene: 12. In germline, CDR1 is MNHEY, CDR2 SVGAGI. The CDR3 contains 15 residues.

V gene TRBV15 combines with J gene TRBJ1-5; 7 nucleotides line up with TRBD1. V trimming: 4 bases; J trimming: 4 bases; junction bases outside the gene matches: 7. Per germline, CDR1 LNHNV and CDR2 YYDKDF (reference sequence). The CDR3 consists of 15 residues. The CDR3 DNA reads as TGTGCCACCAGCAACGACAGGGTCTTTAATCAGCCCCAGCATTTT. Amino acid sequence: CATSNDRVFNQPQHF. The whole variable domain, remainder taken from reference TRBV15 and TRBJ1-5, is DAMVIQNPRYQVTQFGKPVTLSCSQTLNHNVMYWYQQKSSQAPKLLFHYYDKDFNNEADTPDNFQSRRPNTSFCFLDIRSPGLGDTAMYLCATSNDRVFNQPQHFGDGTRLSIL.

The CDR3: CASSEGRSSGNTIYF. The CDR3 DNA follows: TGTGCCAGCAGTGAAGGCAGATCCTCTGGAAACACCATATATTTT. The chain joins TRBV2 to TRBJ1-3; D remains unclear. V lost 1 base, J lost 0 bases, and 7 bases lay in between. This CDR3 contains 15 residues. Germline loops: CDR1 SNHLY, CDR2 FYNNEI.

This sequence joins TRBV15 and TRBJ1-5; 12 bases map to TRBD1. Germline V CDR1 and CDR2: LNHNV, YYDKDF (reference sequence). The CDR3 contains 17 residues. The ends lost 0 bases at V and 7 bases at J; junction bases unmatched: 7. The CDR3 DNA reads TGTGCCACCAGCAGAGAAGGGACAGGGGGCCTAGGGCAGCCCCAGCATTTT. Protein sequence: CATSREGTGGLGQPQHF. The variable domain in full, with the rest retrieved from reference TRBV15 and TRBJ1-5, is DAMVIQNPRYQVTQFGKPVTLSCSQTLNHNVMYWYQQKSSQAPKLLFHYYDKDFNNEADTPDNFQSRRPNTSFCFLDIRSPGLGDTAMYLCATSREGTGGLGQPQHFGDGTRLSIL.

This chain connects TRBV4-2 to TRBJ2-7; 12 bases map to TRBD2. V gave up 1 base and J gave up 6 bases; unmatched junction bases: 4. Germline assignment: CDR1 LGHNA and CDR2 YNFKEQ. The CDR3 loop spans 15 amino acids. CDR3 sequence (DNA): TGTGCCAGCAGCCAAGTCGGACTAGCGGGAACCGAGCAGTACTTC. Protein sequence: CASSQVGLAGTEQYF.